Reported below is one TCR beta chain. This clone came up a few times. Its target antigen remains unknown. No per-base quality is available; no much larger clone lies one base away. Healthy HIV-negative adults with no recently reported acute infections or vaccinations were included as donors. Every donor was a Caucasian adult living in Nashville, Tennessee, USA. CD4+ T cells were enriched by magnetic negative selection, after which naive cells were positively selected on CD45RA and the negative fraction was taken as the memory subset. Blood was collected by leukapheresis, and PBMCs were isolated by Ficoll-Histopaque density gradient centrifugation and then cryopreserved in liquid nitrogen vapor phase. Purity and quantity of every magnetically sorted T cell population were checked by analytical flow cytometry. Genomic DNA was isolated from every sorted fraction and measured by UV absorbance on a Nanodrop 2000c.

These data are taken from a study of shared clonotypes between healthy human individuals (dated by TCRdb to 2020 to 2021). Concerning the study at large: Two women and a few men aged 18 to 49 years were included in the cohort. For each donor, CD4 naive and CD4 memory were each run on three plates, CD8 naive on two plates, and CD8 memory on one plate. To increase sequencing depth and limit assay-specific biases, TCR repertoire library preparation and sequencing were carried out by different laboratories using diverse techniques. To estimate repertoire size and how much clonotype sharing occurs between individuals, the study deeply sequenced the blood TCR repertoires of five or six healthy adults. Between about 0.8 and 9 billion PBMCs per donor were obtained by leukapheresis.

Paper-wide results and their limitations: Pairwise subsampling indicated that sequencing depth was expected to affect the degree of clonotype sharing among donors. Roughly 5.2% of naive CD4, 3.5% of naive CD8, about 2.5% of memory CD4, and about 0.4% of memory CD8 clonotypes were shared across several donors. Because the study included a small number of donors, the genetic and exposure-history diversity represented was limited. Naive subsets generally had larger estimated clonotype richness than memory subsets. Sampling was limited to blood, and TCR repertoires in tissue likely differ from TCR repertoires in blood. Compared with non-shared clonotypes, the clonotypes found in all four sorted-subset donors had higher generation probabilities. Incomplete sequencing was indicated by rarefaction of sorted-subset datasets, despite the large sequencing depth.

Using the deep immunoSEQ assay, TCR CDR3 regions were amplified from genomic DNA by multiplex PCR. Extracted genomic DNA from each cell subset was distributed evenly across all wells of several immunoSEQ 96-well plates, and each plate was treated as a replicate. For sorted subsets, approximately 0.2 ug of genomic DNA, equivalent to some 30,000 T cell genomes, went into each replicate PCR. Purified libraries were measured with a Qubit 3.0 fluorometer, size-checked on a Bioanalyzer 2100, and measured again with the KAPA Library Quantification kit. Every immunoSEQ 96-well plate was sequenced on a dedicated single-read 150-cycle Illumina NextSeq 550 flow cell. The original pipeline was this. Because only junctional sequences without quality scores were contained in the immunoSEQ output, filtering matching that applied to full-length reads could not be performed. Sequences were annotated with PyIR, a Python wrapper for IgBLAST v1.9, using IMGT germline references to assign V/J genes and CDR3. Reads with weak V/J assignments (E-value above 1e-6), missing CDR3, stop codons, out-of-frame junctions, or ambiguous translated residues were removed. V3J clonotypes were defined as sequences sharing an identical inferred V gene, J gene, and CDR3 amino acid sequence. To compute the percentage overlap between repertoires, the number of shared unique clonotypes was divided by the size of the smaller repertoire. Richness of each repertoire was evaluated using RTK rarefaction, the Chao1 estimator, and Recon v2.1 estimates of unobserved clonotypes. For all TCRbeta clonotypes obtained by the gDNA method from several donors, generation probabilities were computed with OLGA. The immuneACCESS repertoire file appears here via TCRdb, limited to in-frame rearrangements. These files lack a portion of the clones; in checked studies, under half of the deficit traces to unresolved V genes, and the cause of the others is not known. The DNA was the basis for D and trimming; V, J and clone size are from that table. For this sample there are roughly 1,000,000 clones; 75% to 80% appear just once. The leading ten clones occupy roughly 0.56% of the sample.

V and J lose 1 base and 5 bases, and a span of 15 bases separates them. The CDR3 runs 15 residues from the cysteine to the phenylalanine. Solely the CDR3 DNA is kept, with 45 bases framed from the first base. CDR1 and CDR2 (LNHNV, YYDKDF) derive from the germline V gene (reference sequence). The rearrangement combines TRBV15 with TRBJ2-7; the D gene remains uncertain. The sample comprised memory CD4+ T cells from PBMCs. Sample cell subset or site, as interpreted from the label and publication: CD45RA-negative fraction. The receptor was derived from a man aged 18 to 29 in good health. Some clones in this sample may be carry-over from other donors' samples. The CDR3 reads CATSRGGFVVDEQYF. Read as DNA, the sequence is TGTGCCACCAGCAGAGGTGGCTTCGTGGTCGACGAGCAGTACTTC.